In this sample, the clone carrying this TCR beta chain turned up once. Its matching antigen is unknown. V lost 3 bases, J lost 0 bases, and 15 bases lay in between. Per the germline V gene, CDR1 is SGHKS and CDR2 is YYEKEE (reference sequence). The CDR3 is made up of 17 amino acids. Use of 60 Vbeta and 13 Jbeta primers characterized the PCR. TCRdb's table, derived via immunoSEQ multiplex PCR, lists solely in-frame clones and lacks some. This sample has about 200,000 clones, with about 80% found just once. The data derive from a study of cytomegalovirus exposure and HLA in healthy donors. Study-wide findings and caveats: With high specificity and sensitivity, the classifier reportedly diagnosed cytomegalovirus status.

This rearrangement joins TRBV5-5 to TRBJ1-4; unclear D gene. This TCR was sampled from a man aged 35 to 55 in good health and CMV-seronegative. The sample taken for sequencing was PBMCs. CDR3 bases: TGTGCCAGCAGCTCCCTAAGAGACACCGCAACTAATGAAAAACTGTTTTTT. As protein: CASSSLRDTATNEKLFF.